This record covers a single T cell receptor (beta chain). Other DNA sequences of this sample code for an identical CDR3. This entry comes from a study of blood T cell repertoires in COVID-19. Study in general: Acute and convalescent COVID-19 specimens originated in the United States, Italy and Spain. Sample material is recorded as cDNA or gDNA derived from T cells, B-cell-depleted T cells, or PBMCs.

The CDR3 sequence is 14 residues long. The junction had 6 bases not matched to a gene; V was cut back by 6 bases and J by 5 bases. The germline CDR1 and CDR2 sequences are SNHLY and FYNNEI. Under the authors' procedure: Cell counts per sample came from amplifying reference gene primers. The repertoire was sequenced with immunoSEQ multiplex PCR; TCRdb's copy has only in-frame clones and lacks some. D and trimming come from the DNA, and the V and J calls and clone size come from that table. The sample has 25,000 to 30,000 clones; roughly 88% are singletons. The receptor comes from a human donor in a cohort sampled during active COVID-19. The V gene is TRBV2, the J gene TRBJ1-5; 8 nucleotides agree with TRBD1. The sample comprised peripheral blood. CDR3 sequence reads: CASSPGGSYQPQHF. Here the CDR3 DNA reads TGTGCCAGCAGCCCAGGGGGCAGTTATCAGCCCCAGCATTTT.